This TCR beta chain was observed in a study of cytomegalovirus exposure and HLA in healthy donors (dated by TCRdb to about 2017). A note on the overall study: According to an earlier analysis of several hundred of the donors, 200 million or so T cells yielded approximately 120 million unique TCR beta sequences and 276 Gb of sequence data. About 280 gigabases of sequencing data and approximately 84 million unique TCR sequences were included in an early release covering several hundred HLA-typed donors. Among the approximately 400 genotyped donors, 81% belonged to the genetic ancestry cluster associated with self-reported Caucasian donors. The study was designed to test whether signatures of past pathogen exposure could be identified by cataloging public T cell receptors. The study profiled the T cell repertoires of approximately 700 subjects by immunosequencing and related them to cytomegalovirus serostatus. Along with the 666-subject first cohort, a separate validation cohort of over a hundred different subjects was used. High-throughput TCR immunosequencing, statistical association of individual TCRs with disease status, and machine learning were combined to predict cytomegalovirus infection status. To study patterns of TCR occurrence, a later analysis re-analyzed previously published TCR beta repertoires from 650 to 750 donors and added high-resolution HLA genotyping. Rather than drawing on any new phenotypic data, the later analysis identified candidate immune exposures from TCR beta sequences and the way those sequences occurred across donors. To decide whether each TCR beta V gene segment behaved as functional or pseudogenic, an earlier analysis of fewer than 750 of the donors relied on high-throughput TCR beta sequencing. Donor age, sex, ethnicity and CMV serostatus were compiled together with the repertoire data. In a later genetic analysis, genome-wide SNP genotypes for about three fifths of the roughly 670 donors were used, and that subset was treated as a discovery cohort. All discovery cohort repertoires had been generated on a single sequencing platform. HLA typing included class I and class II loci at four-digit resolution. Typing coverage varied by locus: roughly 629-640 donors for A, B, C, DRB1 and DQB1; more than 500 for DQA1; approximately 570 for DPA1; fewer than 480 for DPB1. Several DR-DQ haplotypes were handled as single units for association and clustering, since linkage in the cohort was strong. Across 398 genotyped donors of the cohort, an average of about 240,000 unique TCR beta nucleotide sequences per donor were sequenced, and 15% to 20% of those sequences were non-productive. Summary of the overall study and its limitations: According to a later analysis, TCR association rates differed among HLA loci, with DRB1 alleles showing the most associated TCRs and HLA-C alleles showing the fewest. The classifier was reported to diagnose cytomegalovirus status with high specificity and sensitivity in both the original and validation cohorts. The 87-base-pair reads could not distinguish some IMGT-functional V segments, including TRBV6-2 and TRBV6-3, so those segments were excluded. Most TCR sequences were observed very rarely across donors, whereas some public TCRs were present in many individuals. A further reported finding was that TCR beta sequences accurately predicted the HLA-A and HLA-B alleles for most subjects in the first cohort. In a later analysis, several top co-occurrence clusters were reported to appear linked to parvovirus B19, influenza, CMV and Epstein-Barr virus. In a later analysis, HLA-associated TCR beta chains showed more clonal expansion and lower generation probabilities than non-associated chains that were equally common. Broadly in line with IMGT annotations, most TCR beta V segments showed up in productive rearrangements about 87% or about 30% of the time in an earlier analysis of under 700 of the donors. A group of highly shared sequence variants was considered likely to be a technical artifact of the sequencing pipeline. In a later analysis, about 16,000 TCR beta sequences were associated with specific HLA alleles at a false discovery rate of 0.05. Roughly uniform sequencing depth across donors was assumed in presence/absence analyses, although this assumption may not hold. Because HLA typing was missing for some donors at each locus, association tests included only the typed subset. Most CMV-associated TCR beta chains appeared to be HLA-restricted in a later analysis, and the HLA associations seemed to be driven largely by CMV exposure. When HLA alleles, especially DR and DQ, strongly co-occurred, attributing TCR associations to individual alleles was difficult. A few of the identified cytomegalovirus-associated TCR beta chains were confirmed in vitro to be specific for cytomegalovirus antigens. In this cohort, only TCR beta chains were sequenced, and detectable features were limited by the absence of alpha or paired-chain data. In a later genetic analysis, a missense DCLRE1C variant was associated with V-gene and J-gene trimming of TCR beta chains, and the association was replicated in an independent cohort. The authors suggested that the approach could potentially be generalized to other disease states and immunological phenotypes. Linkage disequilibrium might explain the correlated functional status among segregating V segments, but an unknown experimental factor could not be excluded. Immune exposure information for the cohort was limited to CMV serostatus. A later genetic analysis reported fewer N-insertions in productive TCRs among donors in an Asian-associated ancestry cluster than the roughly 700-donor mean. Around 16 rarely observed V segments, including chromosome 9 orphons, were excluded from the earlier analysis of several hundred of the donors because counts were too low. In the study, some 180 TCR beta chains were listed as associated with cytomegalovirus.

Unmatched junction bases come to 11, with V trimmed by 10 bases and J by 1 base. The cysteine opens and the phenylalanine closes a CDR3 of 16 amino acids. Only the CDR3 part of the read is kept: 48 bases, read in frame from the first base. Based on the germline V gene, the CDR1 and CDR2 sequences are MDHEN and SYDVKM. Libraries came from the immunoSEQ multiplex PCR assay. For the multiplex PCR, a mixture combining 60 forward primers for TCR Vbeta segments and 13 reverse primers for TCR Jbeta segments was used. The CDR3 region of rearranged TCR beta genes was amplified from genomic DNA with a multiplex PCR assay. The Illumina HiSeq System was used to sequence the amplified TCR beta libraries as 87-base-pair reads. In the authors' own workflow: In a later analysis, some 80 million unique TCR beta chains were counted across the roughly 610 repertoires, and roughly 9.9 million of these chains were shared by at least two donors. Raw reads were error-corrected and collapsed into unique sequences with a nearest-neighbor algorithm that merged closely related sequences to remove PCR and sequencing errors. To assign V, D and J gene segments, CDR3 sequences were aligned to IMGT reference sequences. For a sequence to be retained, at least a six-nucleotide match to both a V gene segment and a J gene segment was required. Rearrangements were classified as productive when the CDR3 lacked stop codons and remained in frame with V and J, and all other rearrangements were classified as non-productive. CDR3 was defined according to IMGT convention as the region running from the second conserved V-encoded cysteine to the conserved J-encoded phenylalanine. Sequences without an unambiguous match to a single V gene segment were excluded from the earlier analysis of 450 to 650 of the donors. An earlier analysis of several hundred of the donors called V segments functional above 56.7% productive rearrangements and segregating when the between-donor standard deviation exceeded 5%. A statistical classification framework was built to diagnose cytomegalovirus status from the catalog of TCR beta chain sequences. V and J gene assignment, in a later analysis, came from comparing TCR nucleotide sequences with IMGT/GENE-DB human TR gene sequences. Using the TCRdist pipeline, a later analysis assigned CDR3 sequences along with most-parsimonious VDJ recombination scenarios. In a later analysis, each TCR beta chain was defined by its CDR3 amino acid sequence together with its V-gene family, and reads lacking a unique V-gene family were excluded. In a later analysis, fewer than 600 highly shared, low-generation-probability nucleotide sequences were removed to address suspected cross-contamination and a sequencing artifact. For each public chain, a later analysis derived a clonal expansion index from normalized ranks of inferred template counts within each repertoire. In a later analysis, generation probabilities were computed with a VDJ recombination model fitted to out-of-frame rearrangements, and the resulting probabilities were checked against IGoR. In a later analysis, TCR-TCR, TCR-HLA and TCR-CMV co-occurrence was scored with hypergeometric tests, and a repertoire-size bias correction was applied to TCR pairs. To estimate false discovery rates, a later analysis permuted the HLA or CMV assignments 20 times. A later analysis grouped co-occurring TCRs with DBSCAN, adding TCRdist sequence similarity when clustering within HLA-allele-positive subsets. Repertoires with fewer than 30,000 or more than 120,000 public chains, plus five repertoires with anomalous nucleotide sharing, were excluded from co-occurrence clustering. The table was pulled from immuneACCESS by TCRdb, which kept in-frame rearrangements only. Such tables lose some clones; where checked, under half of the loss comes from unresolved V genes, and the rest has no known cause. D and trimming come from the DNA, and the V and J calls and clone size come from that table. This sample comprises 120,000 or so clones, about 83% of them detected only once. The ten biggest clones cover approximately 3.6% of the sample.

The cohort was made up of around 720 healthy bone marrow donors. All cohort members were sampled while nominally healthy, although unrecorded immune exposures were likely present. The donor tested CMV seronegative and was one of the 352 seronegative cohort members. Every donor gave a peripheral blood sample, and the peripheral blood mononuclear cells from that sample were used for TCR beta sequencing. Genomic DNA was extracted from the blood cell samples with the Qiagen DNeasy Blood Extraction Kit. With regard to this clone: Its antigen remains unidentified. No base qualities exist here, and no much larger clone lies one base off it.

Sequencing used PBMCs. The chain employs TRBV28 and TRBJ2-3; a stretch of 10 junction bases matches TRBD1. The receptor was derived from a man aged 25 to 40 in good health and CMV-seronegative. In nucleotides, the sequence is TGTGCCACTTTAACCGGGACAGGGGATGGCACAGATACGCAGTATTTT. It translates as CATLTGTGDGTDTQYF.